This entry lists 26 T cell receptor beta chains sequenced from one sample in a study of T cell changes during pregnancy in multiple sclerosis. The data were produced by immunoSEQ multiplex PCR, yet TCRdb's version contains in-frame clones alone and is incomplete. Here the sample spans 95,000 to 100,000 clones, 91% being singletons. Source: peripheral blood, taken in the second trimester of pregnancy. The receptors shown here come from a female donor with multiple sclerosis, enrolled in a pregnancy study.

The CDR3 is CASSQFPTGTGGREQFF. The CDR3 region has the DNA TGTGCCAGCAGCCAATTTCCCACCGGGACAGGGGGCCGGGAGCAGTTCTTC. The J gene is TRBJ2-1, the V gene TRBV7-2; 12 nucleotides agree with TRBD1. The germline gives CDR1 SGHTA, CDR2 FQGNSA. The CDR3 is made up of 17 amino acids. J lost 10 bases, V lost 5 bases, and 15 bases had no gene match.

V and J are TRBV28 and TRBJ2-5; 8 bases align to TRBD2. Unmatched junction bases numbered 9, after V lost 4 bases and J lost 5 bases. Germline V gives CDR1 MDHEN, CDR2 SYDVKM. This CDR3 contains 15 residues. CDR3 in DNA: TGTGCCAGCAGTTCCCCGGGAGGGGATGTGGAGACCCAGTACTTC. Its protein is CASSSPGGDVETQYF. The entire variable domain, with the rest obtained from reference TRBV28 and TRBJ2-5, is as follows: DVKVTQSSRYLVKRTGEKVFLECVQDMDHENMFWYRQDPGLGLRLIYFSYDVKMKEKGDIPEGYSVSREKKERFSLILESASTNQTSMYLCASSSPGGDVETQYFGPGTRLLVL.

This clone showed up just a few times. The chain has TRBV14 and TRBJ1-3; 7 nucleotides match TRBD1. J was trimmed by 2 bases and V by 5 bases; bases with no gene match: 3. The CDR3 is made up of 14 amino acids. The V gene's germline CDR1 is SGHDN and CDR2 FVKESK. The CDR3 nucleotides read TGTGCCAGCAGCGAGGGGGCCGCTGGAAACACCATATATTTT. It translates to CASSEGAAGNTIYF.

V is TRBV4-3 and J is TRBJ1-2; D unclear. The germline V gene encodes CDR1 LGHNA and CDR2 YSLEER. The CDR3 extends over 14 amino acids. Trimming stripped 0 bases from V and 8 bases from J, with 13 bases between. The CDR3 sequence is CASSQDLGSRGYTF. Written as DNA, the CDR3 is TGCGCCAGCAGCCAAGATCTGGGCAGCCGGGGCTACACCTTC.

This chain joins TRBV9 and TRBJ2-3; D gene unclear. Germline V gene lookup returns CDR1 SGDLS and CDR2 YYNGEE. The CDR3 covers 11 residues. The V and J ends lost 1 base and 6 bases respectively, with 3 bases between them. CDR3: CASSVQDTQYF. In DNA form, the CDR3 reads TGTGCCAGCAGCGTACAGGATACGCAGTATTTT.

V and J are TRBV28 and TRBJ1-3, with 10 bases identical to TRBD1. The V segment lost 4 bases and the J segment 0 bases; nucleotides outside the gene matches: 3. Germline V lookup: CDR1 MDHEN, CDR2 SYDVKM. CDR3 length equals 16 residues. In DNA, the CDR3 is TGTGCCAGCAGTTCCGGGACAGGGGCCTCTGGAAACACCATATATTTT. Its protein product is CASSSGTGASGNTIYF.

In DNA form, the CDR3 reads TGTGCCAGCAGCTTAGGGGCAGGATACGAGCAGTACTTC. It translates to CASSLGAGYEQYF. The gene calls are TRBV11-1 and TRBJ2-7; D is undetermined. V gave up 1 base and J gave up 4 bases, with 8 bases separating them. The CDR3 is made up of 13 amino acids. Germline assignment: CDR1 SGHAT and CDR2 FQDESV (reference sequence).

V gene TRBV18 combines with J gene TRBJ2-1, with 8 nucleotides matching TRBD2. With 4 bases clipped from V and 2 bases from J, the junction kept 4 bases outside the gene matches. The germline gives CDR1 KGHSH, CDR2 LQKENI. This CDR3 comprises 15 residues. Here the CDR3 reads CASSLSGSAYNEQFF. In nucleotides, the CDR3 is TGTGCCAGCTCACTGAGCGGGAGCGCCTACAATGAGCAGTTCTTC.

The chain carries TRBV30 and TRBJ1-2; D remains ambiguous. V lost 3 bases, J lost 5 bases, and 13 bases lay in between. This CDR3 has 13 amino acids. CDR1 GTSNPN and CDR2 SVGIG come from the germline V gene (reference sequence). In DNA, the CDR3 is TGTGCCTGGAGGGGAGGGCAGACATATGGCTACACCTTC. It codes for CAWRGGQTYGYTF.

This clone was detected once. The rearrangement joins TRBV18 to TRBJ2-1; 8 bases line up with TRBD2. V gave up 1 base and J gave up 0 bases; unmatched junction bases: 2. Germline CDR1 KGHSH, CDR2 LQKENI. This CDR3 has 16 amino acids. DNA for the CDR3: TGTGCCAGCTCACCACTAGCGGGATCCTCCTACAATGAGCAGTTCTTC. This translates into CASSPLAGSSYNEQFF.

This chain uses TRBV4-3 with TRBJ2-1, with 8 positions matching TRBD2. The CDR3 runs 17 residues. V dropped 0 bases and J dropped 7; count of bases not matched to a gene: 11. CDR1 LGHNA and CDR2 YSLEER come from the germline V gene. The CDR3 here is CASSQDRGSGERNEQFF. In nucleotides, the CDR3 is TGCGCCAGCAGCCAAGATCGAGGTAGCGGGGAAAGGAATGAGCAGTTCTTC.

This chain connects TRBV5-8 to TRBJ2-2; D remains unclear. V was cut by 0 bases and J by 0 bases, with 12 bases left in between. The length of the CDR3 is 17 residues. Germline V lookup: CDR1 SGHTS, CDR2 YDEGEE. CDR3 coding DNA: TGTGCCAGCAGCTTGGCCCTGGGCCAAGCGAACACCGGGGAGCTGTTTTTT. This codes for CASSLALGQANTGELFF.

The CDR3 sequence: CASSLVSGTSGKNEQFF. In nucleotides, the CDR3 is TGCGCCAGCAGCTTGGTGTCCGGGACTAGCGGTAAGAATGAGCAGTTCTTC. This rearrangement joins TRBV5-1 to TRBJ2-1, with TRBD2 matching 11 bases. V shed 0 bases, J shed 7 bases, and the junction held 9 bases outside the gene matches. The V gene's germline CDR1 is SGHRS and CDR2 YFSETQ. The CDR3 has 17 residues.

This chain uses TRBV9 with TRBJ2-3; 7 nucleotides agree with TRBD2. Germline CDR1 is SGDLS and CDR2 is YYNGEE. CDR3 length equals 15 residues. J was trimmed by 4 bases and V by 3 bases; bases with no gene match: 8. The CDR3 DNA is TGTGCCAGCAGCGAAACGGGGGGAGGGGCAGATACGCAGTATTTT. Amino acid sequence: CASSETGGGADTQYF.

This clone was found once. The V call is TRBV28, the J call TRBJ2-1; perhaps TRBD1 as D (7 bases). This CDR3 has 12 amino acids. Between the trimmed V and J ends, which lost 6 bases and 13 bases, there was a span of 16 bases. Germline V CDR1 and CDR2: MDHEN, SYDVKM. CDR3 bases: TGTGCCAGCAGCCCAGGGGGGAGTCACCAGTTCTTC. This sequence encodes CASSPGGSHQFF. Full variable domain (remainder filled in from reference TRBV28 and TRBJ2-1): DVKVTQSSRYLVKRTGEKVFLECVQDMDHENMFWYRQDPGLGLRLIYFSYDVKMKEKGDIPEGYSVSREKKERFSLILESASTNQTSMYLCASSPGGSHQFFGPGTRLTVL.

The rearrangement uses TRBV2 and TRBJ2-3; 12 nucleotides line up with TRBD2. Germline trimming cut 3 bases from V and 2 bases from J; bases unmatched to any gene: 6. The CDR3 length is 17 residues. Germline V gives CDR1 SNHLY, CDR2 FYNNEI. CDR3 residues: CASSEFRTSGTTDTQYF. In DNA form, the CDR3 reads TGTGCCAGCAGTGAGTTCCGGACTAGCGGGACCACAGATACGCAGTATTTT.

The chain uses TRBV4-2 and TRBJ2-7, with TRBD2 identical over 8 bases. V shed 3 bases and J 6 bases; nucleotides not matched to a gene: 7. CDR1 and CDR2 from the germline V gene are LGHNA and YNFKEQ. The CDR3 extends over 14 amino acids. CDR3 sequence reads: CASSQGLVNGEQYF. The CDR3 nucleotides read TGTGCCAGCAGCCAGGGACTAGTGAATGGCGAGCAGTACTTC.

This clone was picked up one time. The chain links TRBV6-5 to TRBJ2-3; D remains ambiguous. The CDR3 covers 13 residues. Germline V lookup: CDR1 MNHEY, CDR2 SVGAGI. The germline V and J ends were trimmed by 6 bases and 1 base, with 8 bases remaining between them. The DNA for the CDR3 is TGTGCCAGCAGCCGCGTCCGCACAGATACGCAGTATTTT. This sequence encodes CASSRVRTDTQYF.

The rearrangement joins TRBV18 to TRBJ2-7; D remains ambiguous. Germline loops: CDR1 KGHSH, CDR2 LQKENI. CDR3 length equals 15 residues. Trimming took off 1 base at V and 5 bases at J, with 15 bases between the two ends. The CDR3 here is CASSPHDNPIDEQYF. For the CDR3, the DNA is TGTGCCAGCTCACCACACGACAACCCGATTGACGAGCAGTACTTC.

This chain's CDR3 is CASSSSRREATGELFF. CDR3 coding DNA: TGTGCCAGCAGCTCCTCCCGGCGGGAGGCCACCGGGGAGCTGTTTTTT. The J gene is TRBJ2-2, the V gene TRBV7-3; 8 positions agree with TRBD2. Germline V lookup: CDR1 SGHTA, CDR2 FQGTGA. The CDR3 has 16 amino acids. After removal of 4 bases from V and 4 bases from J, the junction contained 8 bases not matched to a gene.

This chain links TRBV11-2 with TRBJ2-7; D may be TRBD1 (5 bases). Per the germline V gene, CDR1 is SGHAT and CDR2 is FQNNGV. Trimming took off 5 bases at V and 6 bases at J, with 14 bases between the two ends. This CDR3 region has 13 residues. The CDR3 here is CASSPRVLFEQYF. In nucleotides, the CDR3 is TGTGCCAGCAGCCCCAGGGTCTTATTCGAGCAGTACTTC.

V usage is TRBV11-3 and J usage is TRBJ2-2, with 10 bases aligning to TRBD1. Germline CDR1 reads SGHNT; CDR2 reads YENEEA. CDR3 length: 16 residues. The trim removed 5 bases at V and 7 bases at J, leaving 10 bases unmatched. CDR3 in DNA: TGTGCCAGCAGCCTCCAGACAGGGGGCATCAACGGGGAGCTGTTTTTT. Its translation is CASSLQTGGINGELFF.

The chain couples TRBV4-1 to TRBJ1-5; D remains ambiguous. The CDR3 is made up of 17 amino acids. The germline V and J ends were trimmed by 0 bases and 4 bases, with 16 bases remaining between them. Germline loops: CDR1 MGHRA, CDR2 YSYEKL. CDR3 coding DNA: TGCGCCAGCAGCCAAGAACGAGGGATGGAAGTTAATCAGCCCCAGCATTTT. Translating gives CASSQERGMEVNQPQHF.

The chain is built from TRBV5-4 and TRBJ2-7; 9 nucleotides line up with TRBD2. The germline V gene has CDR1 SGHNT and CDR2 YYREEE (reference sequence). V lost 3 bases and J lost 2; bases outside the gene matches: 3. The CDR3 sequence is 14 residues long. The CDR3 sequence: CASSSGLATYEQYF. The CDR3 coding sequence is TGTGCCAGCAGCTCGGGACTAGCAACCTACGAGCAGTACTTC.

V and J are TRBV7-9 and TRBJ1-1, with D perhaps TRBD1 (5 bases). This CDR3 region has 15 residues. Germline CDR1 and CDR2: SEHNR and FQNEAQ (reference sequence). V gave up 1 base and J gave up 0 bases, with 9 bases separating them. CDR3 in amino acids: CASSLGGHVNTEAFF. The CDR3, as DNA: TGTGCCAGCAGCTTAGGTGGACACGTGAACACTGAAGCTTTCTTT.

CDR3: CASSLVGGTNYGYTF. The CDR3 DNA sequence: TGTGCCAGCAGCTTAGTGGGAGGGACTAACTATGGCTACACCTTC. This chain connects TRBV7-9 to TRBJ1-2; D gene unclear. Germline CDR1 SEHNR, CDR2 FQNEAQ (reference sequence). CDR3 length equals 15 residues. V was shortened by 1 base and J by 0 bases, with 9 bases between the two germline ends.